A selection of T cell receptor beta chains follows, all from one sample in a study of T cells in Graves' hyperthyroidism and ophthalmopathy. TCRdb re-called the multiplex PCR reads with MiXCR, one entry per CDR3 protein. Of about 420,000 distinct CDR3 sequences listed, 15% to 17% are singletons. The sequencing input was blood. These receptors all stem from a woman under 30 with Graves' hyperthyroidism. Each CDR3 is given with its conserved first and last residue.

J gene: TRBJ1-1; V gene: TRBV20-1; CDR3 protein: CSARVPGLKNTEAFF
J gene: TRBJ2-2; V gene: TRBV20-1; CDR3 protein: CSASRVGEGTGELFF
J gene: TRBJ2-5; V gene: TRBV7-3; CDR3 protein: CASSPTSGSPGETQYF
J gene: TRBJ1-1; V gene: TRBV11-2; CDR3 protein: CASSRARQFEAFF
J gene: TRBJ2-5; V gene: TRBV28; CDR3 protein: CASSLDPGGPGETQYF
J gene: TRBJ2-3; V gene: TRBV20-1; CDR3 protein: CSARSGQGRTDTQYF
J gene: TRBJ2-6; V gene: TRBV6-2/TRBV6-3; CDR3 protein: CASRKTSGRFSGANVLTF
J gene: TRBJ1-2; V gene: TRBV6-6; CDR3 protein: CASSYSTAEVGYTF
J gene: TRBJ2-7; V gene: TRBV15; CDR3 protein: CATSKGTAREQYF
J gene: TRBJ1-2; V gene: TRBV20-1; CDR3 protein: CSARDGRGINYGYTF
J gene: TRBJ2-2; V gene: TRBV29-1; CDR3 protein: CSVVTPNTGELFF
J gene: TRBJ2-3; V gene: TRBV6-1; CDR3 protein: CASQTSGVGDTQYF
J gene: TRBJ2-7; V gene: TRBV20-1; CDR3 protein: CSASTGLEQYF
J gene: TRBJ1-2; V gene: TRBV9; CDR3 protein: CASSPEGPEVYGYTF
J gene: TRBJ2-5; V gene: TRBV2; CDR3 protein: CASSAWGILQETQYF
J gene: TRBJ2-3; V gene: TRBV7-3; CDR3 protein: CASSKGAGGDTQYF